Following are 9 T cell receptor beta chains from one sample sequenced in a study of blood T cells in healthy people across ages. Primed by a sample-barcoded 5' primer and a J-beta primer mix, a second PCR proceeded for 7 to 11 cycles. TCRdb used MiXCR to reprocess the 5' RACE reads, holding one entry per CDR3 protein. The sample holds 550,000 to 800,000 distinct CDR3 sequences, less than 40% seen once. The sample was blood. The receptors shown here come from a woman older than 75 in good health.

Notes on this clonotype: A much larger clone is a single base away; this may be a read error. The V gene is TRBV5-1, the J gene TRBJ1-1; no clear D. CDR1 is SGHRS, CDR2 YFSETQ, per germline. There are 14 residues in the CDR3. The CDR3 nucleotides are TGCGCCAGCAGCTTAAAGGCCGGGGAAACTGGAGCTTTCTTT. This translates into CASSLKAGETGAFF.

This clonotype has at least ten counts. CDR3: CASSLAGLDGEQFF. DNA for the CDR3: TGCGCCAGCAGCTTGGCGGGACTAGATGGTGAGCAGTTCTTC. J is TRBJ2-1 and V is TRBV5-1, with TRBD2 matching 8 bases. J was trimmed by 9 bases and V by 0 bases; bases with no gene match: 5. The CDR3 sequence is 14 residues long. In germline, CDR1 is SGHRS, CDR2 YFSETQ.

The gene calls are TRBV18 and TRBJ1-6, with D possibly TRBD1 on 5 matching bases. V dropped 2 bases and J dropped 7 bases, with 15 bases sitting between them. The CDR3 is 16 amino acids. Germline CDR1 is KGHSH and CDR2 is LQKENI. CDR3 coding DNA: TGTGCCAGCTCACCATTCGCCAGGGTTGAGAATTCACCCCTCCACTTT. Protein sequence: CASSPFARVENSPLHF. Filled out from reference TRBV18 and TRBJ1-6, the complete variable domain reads NAGVMQNPRHLVRRRGQEARLRCSPMKGHSHVYWYRQLPEEGLKFMVYLQKENIIDESGMPKERFSAEFPKEGPSILRIQQVVRGDSAAYFCASSPFARVENSPLHFGNGTRLTVT.

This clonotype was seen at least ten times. CDR3 sequence reads: CASSLSPGGYGYTF. Here the CDR3 DNA reads TGTGCCAGCAGCTTATCTCCGGGTGGCTATGGCTACACCTTC. The chain links TRBV7-3 to TRBJ1-2; D not resolved. This CDR3 is 14 amino acids long. CDR1 is SGHTA, CDR2 FQGTGA, per germline. Trimming removed 2 bases at V and 4 bases at J, with 11 bases between.

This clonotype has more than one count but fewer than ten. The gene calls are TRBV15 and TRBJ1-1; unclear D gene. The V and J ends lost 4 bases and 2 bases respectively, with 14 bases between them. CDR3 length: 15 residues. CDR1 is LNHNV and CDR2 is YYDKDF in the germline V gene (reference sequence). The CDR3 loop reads CATSIAVGGNTEAFF. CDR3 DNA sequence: TGTGCCACCAGCATAGCGGTCGGAGGAAACACTGAAGCTTTCTTT.

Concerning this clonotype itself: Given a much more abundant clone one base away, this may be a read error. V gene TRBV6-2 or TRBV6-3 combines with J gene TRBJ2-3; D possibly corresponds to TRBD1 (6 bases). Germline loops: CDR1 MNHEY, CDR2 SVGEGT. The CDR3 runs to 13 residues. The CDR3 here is CTSKPGDTDTQYF. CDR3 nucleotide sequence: TGTACCAGCAAGCCAGGGGACACAGATACGCAGTATTTT.

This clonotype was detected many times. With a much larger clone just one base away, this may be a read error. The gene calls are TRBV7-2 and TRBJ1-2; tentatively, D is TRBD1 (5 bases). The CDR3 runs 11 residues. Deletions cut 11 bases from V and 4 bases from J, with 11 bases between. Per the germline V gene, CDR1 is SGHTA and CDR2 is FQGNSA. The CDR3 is CAAEGRYGYTF. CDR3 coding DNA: TGTGCCGCCGAGGGACGCTATGGCTACACCTTC.

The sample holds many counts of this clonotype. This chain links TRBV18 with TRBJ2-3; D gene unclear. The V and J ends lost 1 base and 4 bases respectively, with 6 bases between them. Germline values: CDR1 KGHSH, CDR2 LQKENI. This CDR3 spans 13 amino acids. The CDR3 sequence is CASSPLGADTQYF. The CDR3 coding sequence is TGTGCCAGCTCACCACTTGGCGCAGATACGCAGTATTTT. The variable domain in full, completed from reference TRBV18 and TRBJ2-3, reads NAGVMQNPRHLVRRRGQEARLRCSPMKGHSHVYWYRQLPEEGLKFMVYLQKENIIDESGMPKERFSAEFPKEGPSILRIQQVVRGDSAAYFCASSPLGADTQYFGPGTRLTVL.

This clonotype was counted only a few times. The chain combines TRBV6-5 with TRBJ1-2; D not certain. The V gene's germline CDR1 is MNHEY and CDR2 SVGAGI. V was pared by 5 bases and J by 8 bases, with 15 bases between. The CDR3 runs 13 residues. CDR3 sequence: CASSKSGVGGYTF. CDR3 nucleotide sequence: TGTGCCAGCAGTAAGAGCGGGGTAGGCGGCTACACCTTC.